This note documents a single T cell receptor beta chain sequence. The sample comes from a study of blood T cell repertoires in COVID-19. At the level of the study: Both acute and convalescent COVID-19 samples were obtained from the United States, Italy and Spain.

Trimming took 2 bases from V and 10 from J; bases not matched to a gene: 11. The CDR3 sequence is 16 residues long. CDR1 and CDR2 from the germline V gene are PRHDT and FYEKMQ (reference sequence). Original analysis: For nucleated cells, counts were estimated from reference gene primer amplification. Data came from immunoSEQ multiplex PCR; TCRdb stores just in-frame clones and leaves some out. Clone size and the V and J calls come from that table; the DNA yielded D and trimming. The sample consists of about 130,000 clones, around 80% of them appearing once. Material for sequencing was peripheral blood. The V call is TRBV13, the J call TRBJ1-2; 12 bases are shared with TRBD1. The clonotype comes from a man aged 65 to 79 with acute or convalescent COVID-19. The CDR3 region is CASSLQGQGAGDAYTF. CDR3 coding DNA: TGTGCCAGCAGCTTACAGGGACAGGGGGCAGGAGACGCCTACACCTTC.